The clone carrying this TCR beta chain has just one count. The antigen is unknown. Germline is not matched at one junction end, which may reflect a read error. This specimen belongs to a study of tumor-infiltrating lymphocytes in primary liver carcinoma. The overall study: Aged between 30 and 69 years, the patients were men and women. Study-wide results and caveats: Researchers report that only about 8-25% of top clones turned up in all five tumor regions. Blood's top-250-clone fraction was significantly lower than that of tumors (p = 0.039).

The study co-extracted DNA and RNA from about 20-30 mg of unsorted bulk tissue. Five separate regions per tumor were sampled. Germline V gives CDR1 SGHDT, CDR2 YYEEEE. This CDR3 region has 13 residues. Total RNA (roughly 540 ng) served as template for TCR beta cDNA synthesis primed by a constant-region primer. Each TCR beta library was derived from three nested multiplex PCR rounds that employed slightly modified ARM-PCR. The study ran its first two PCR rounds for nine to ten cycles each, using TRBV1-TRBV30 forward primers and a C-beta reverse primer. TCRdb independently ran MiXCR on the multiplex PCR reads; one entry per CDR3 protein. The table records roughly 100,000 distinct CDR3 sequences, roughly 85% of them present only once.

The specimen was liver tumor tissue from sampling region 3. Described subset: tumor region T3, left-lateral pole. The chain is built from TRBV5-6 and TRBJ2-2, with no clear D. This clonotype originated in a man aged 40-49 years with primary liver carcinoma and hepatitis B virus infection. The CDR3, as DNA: TGTTCCAGCAGCTTCGCGAACACCGGTGAGCTGTTTTTT. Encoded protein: CSSSFANTGELFF.